The clone carrying this T cell receptor (beta chain) has more than one count but fewer than ten. The data derive from a study of response to subunit inactivated influenza vaccine. One entry per CDR3 protein, called by TCRdb with MiXCR from the RT-PCR reads. The sample lists around 570,000 distinct CDR3 sequences, approximately 10% seen once, with 11% in the top ten. CDR1 and CDR2 from the germline V gene are SEHNR and FQNEAQ (reference sequence). The CDR3 covers 12 residues. Deletions cut 7 bases from V and 5 bases from J, with 9 bases between. The data were also submitted as part of a second study, on T cells expressing NK-cell markers. That paper notes: In generating TCR beta cDNA, 5'RACE template switching with UMIs was used. Dominant NKG2C+ clonotype frequencies of about 1.0-8% of CD8+ T cells were measured in over 5 donors. In several donors, these clonotypes also led the CD3+CD56-NKG2C+ fraction.

The gene calls are TRBV7-9 and TRBJ2-1; no definite D call. The clonotype comes from a man between 45 and 60 years old who received an inactivated influenza vaccine. Specimen: PBMCs from blood, collected on the day of vaccination. The CDR3 sequence is CASTRLDNEQFF. The CDR3 DNA reads TGTGCCAGCACCAGATTGGACAATGAGCAGTTCTTC.